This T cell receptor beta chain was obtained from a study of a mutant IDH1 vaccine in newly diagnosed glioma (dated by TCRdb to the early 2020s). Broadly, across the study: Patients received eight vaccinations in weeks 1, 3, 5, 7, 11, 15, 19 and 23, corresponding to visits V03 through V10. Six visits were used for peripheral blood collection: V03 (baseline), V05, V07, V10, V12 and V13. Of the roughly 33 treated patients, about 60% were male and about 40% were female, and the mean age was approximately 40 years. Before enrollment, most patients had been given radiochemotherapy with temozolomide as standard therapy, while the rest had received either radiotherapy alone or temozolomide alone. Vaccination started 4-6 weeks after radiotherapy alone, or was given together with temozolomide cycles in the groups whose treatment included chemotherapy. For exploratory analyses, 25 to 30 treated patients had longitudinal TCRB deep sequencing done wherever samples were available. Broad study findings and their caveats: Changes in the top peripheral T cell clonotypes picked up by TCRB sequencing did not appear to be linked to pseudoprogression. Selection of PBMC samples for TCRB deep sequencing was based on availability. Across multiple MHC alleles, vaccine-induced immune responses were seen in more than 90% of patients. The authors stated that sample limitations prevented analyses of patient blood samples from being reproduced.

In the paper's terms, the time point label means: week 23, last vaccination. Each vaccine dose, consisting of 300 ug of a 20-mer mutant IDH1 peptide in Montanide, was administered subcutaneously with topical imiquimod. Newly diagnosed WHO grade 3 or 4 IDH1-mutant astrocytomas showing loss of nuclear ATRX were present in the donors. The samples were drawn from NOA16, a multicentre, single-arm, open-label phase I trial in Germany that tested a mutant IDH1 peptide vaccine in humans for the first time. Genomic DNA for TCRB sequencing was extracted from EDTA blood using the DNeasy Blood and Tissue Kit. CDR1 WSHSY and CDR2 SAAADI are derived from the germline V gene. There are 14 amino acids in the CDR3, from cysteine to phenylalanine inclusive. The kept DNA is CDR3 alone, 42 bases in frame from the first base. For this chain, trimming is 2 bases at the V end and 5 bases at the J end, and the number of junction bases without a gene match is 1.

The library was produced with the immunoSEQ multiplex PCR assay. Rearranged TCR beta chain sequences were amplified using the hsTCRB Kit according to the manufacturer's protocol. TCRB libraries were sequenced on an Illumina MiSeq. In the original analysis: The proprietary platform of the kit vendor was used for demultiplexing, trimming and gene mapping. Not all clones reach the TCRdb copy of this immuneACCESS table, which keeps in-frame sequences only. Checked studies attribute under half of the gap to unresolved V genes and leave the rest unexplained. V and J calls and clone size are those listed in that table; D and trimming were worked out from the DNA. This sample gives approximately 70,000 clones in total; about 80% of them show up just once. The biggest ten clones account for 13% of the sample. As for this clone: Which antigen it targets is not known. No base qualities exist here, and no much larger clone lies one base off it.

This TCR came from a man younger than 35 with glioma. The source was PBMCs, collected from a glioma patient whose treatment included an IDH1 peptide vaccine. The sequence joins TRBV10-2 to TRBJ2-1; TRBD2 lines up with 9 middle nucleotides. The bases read TGCGCCAGCAGTGAGAAGCGGGGGGACAATGAGCAGTTCTTC. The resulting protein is CASSEKRGDNEQFF.